The rows below give T cell receptor beta chains drawn from one sample of a study of blood T cell repertoires in COVID-19. Profiled with immunoSEQ multiplex PCR; TCRdb holds only in-frame clones, not every one. The sample consists of about 170,000 clones, about 85% of them appearing once. The sequencing sample was made of peripheral blood. The receptors come from a man in his fifties or sixties with acute or convalescent COVID-19. The CDR3 runs from the conserved cysteine through the conserved F or W. D genes are given only for firm matches. Size tells how often a clone was seen (once, few, many) or the class of an expanded clone, and some rows leave it out.

>TRBD1|TRBV5-1|.|14|TRBJ1-6
CASSSGQGHGTLHF
TGCGCCAGCAGCTCAGGACAGGGACATGGTACCCTCCACTTT
>TRBD2|TRBV7-3|.|15|TRBJ2-3
CASSVGLALSDTQYF
TGTGCCAGCAGTGTGGGACTAGCGCTATCAGATACGCAGTATTTT
>TRBD1|TRBV4-2|.|16|TRBJ1-1
CASSHGQGGVNTEAFF
TGTGCCAGCAGCCACGGACAGGGCGGAGTGAACACTGAAGCTTTCTTT
>.|TRBV5-1|.|14|TRBJ2-5
CASSLVGRQETQYF
TGCGCCAGCAGCTTGGTTGGGAGACAAGAGACCCAGTACTTC
>.|TRBV9|.|16|TRBJ2-3
CASSVGRGPLGDTQYF
TGTGCCAGCAGCGTAGGGCGGGGGCCCTTGGGAGATACGCAGTATTTT
>.|TRBV7-7|.|15|TRBJ2-7
CASSLAAGQVYEQYF
TGTGCCAGCAGCTTAGCGGCTGGACAAGTCTACGAGCAGTACTTC
>TRBD1|TRBV5-6|.|16|TRBJ2-7
CASSTGTGTVSYEQYF
TGTGCCAGCAGCACGGGTACCGGGACAGTGTCCTACGAGCAGTACTTC
>TRBD1|TRBV5-1|once|15|TRBJ1-3
CASSLTTGVGNTIYF
TGCGCCAGCAGCTTGACCACAGGGGTTGGAAACACCATATATTTT
>.|TRBV11-2|.|13|TRBJ2-5
CASSLDRFGTQYF
TGTGCCAGCAGCTTAGACCGCTTCGGGACCCAGTACTTC
>TRBD1|TRBV6-5|.|16|TRBJ2-2
CASSSDRGSSTGELFF
TGTGCCAGCAGTTCCGACAGGGGGTCGTCCACCGGGGAGCTGTTTTTT
>.|TRBV19|.|15|TRBJ1-5
CASSMGGGKDQPQHF
TGTGCCAGTAGTATGGGTGGGGGGAAGGATCAGCCCCAGCATTTT
>.|TRBV5-1|.|17|TRBJ1-4
CASSFSRGPAGNEKLFF
TGCGCCAGCAGCTTTTCAAGGGGACCGGCGGGGAATGAAAAACTGTTTTTT
>.|TRBV7-9|.|17|TRBJ1-1
CASSQTHTPGLGTEAFF
TGTGCCAGCAGCCAGACGCATACTCCAGGGCTTGGCACTGAAGCTTTCTTT
>.|TRBV2|.|13|TRBJ1-2
CASSEGTNYGYTF
TGTGCCAGCAGTGAGGGCACCAACTATGGCTACACCTTC
>TRBD1|TRBV6-5|.|14|TRBJ2-3
CASINRGQADTQYF
TGTGCCAGCATTAACAGGGGGCAGGCAGATACGCAGTATTTT
>TRBD1|TRBV18|.|14|TRBJ1-6
CASSSDRERLTLHF
TGTGCCAGCTCATCCGACAGGGAAAGGCTGACCCTCCACTTT
>TRBD2|TRBV24-1|.|18|TRBJ2-5
CATSDFGSTSGQQETQYF
TGTGCCACCAGTGATTTTGGGTCTACTAGCGGCCAGCAAGAGACCCAGTACTTC
>.|TRBV6-5|.|14|TRBJ1-4
CASSQNRVNEKLFF
TGTGCCAGCAGTCAGAACAGGGTTAATGAAAAACTGTTTTTT
>.|TRBV19|.|16|TRBJ1-5
CASSIGSPRGNQPQHF
TGTGCCAGTAGTATAGGGAGCCCCCGAGGCAATCAGCCCCAGCATTTT
>.|TRBV24-1|.|14|TRBJ2-5
CATSDTGSVETQYF
TGTGCCACCAGTGATACAGGGTCGGTGGAGACCCAGTACTTC
>.|TRBV5-6|.|16|TRBJ2-4
CASSLGQGLAKNIQYF
TGTGCCAGCAGCTTGGGGCAGGGATTAGCCAAAAACATTCAGTACTTC
>.|TRBV7-9|.|14|TRBJ2-3
CASSSRDKADTQYF
TGTGCCAGCAGCTCCCGGGATAAAGCAGATACGCAGTATTTT
>.|TRBV7-9|.|13|TRBJ1-5
CASRRTENQPQHF
TGTGCCAGCAGGCGGACAGAGAATCAGCCCCAGCATTTT
>.|TRBV6-5|.|15|TRBJ2-5
CASRLISLYQETQYF
TGTGCCAGCAGACTGATCTCCCTTTACCAAGAGACCCAGTACTTC
>TRBD2|TRBV30|.|17|TRBJ2-1
CAWSPPPTSGRAHEQFF
TGTGCCTGGAGTCCCCCTCCTACTAGCGGGAGGGCCCATGAGCAGTTCTTC
>TRBD1|TRBV11-3|.|14|TRBJ1-6
CASSVGQGNSPLHF
TGTGCCAGCAGCGTCGGACAGGGTAATTCACCCCTCCACTTT
>.|TRBV24-1|.|13|TRBJ2-3
CASGVKGTDTQYF
TGTGCCTCCGGGGTAAAAGGGACAGATACGCAGTATTTT
>.|TRBV6-5|once|14|TRBJ1-1
CASSQFFQRAEAFF
TGTGCCAGCTCCCAGTTTTTTCAGAGGGCTGAAGCTTTCTTT
>.|TRBV5-1|.|15|TRBJ1-4
CASSSEGVANEKLFF
TGCGCCAGCAGCTCGGAAGGGGTGGCTAATGAAAAACTGTTTTTT
>TRBD1|TRBV5-6|.|16|TRBJ1-1
CASSPRAGGLVSEAFF
TGTGCCAGCAGCCCTCGAGCAGGGGGACTTGTCTCTGAAGCTTTCTTT
>.|TRBV9|once|15|TRBJ1-1
CASSVEDRLNTEAFF
TGTGCCAGCAGCGTAGAAGACAGATTGAACACTGAAGCTTTCTTT
>.|TRBV7-9|.|16|TRBJ1-3
CASSPTTGLSGNTIYF
TGTGCCAGCAGCCCGACGACAGGACTCTCTGGAAACACCATATATTTT
>.|TRBV5-4|.|15|TRBJ2-3
CASSPAPTSTDTQYF
TGTGCCAGCAGCCCCGCTCCCACAAGCACAGATACGCAGTATTTT
>.|TRBV18|.|14|TRBJ2-7
CASSPPGSTGEQYF
TGTGCCAGCTCACCACCCGGGTCGACGGGGGAGCAGTACTTC
>.|TRBV29-1|.|14|TRBJ2-2
CSARRGRDTGELFF
TGCAGCGCCAGGCGAGGGCGGGACACCGGGGAGCTGTTTTTT
>.|TRBV30|once|13|TRBJ1-2
CAWSAGRDYGYTF
TGTGCCTGGAGTGCCGGACGGGATTATGGCTACACCTTC
>TRBD1|TRBV5-1|.|15|TRBJ1-3
CASSLQGKGGNTIYF
TGCGCCAGCAGCTTACAGGGGAAAGGTGGAAACACCATATATTTT
>.|TRBV27|.|15|TRBJ1-5
CASSDSQGSNQPQHF
TGTGCCAGCTCAGACTCGCAGGGCAGCAATCAGCCCCAGCATTTT
>TRBD1|TRBV7-3|.|14|TRBJ2-1
CASSFNRGVNEQFF
TGTGCCAGCAGCTTCAACAGGGGCGTGAATGAGCAGTTCTTC
>TRBD1|TRBV6-4|many|16|TRBJ1-2
CASSTTGNVSNYGYTF
TGTGCCAGCAGTACGACAGGGAATGTTTCTAACTATGGCTACACCTTC
>TRBD1|TRBV7-2|.|15|TRBJ1-2
CASSLRTGIGYGYTF
TGTGCCAGCAGCCTAAGGACAGGGATTGGCTATGGCTACACCTTC
>TRBD1|TRBV7-2|few|14|TRBJ1-6
CASSYPRDSSPLHF
TGTGCCAGCAGCTACCCACGGGACAGCTCACCCCTCCACTTT
>TRBD1|TRBV6-5|.|14|TRBJ1-2
CASSYSGGFDGYTF
TGTGCCAGCAGTTACTCAGGGGGCTTTGATGGCTACACCTTC
>TRBD1|TRBV7-9|.|14|TRBJ1-2
CASSPGTGTYGYTF
TGTGCCAGCAGCCCTGGGACAGGGACCTATGGCTACACCTTC
>.|TRBV10-3|once|15|TRBJ2-5
CATRGTAKSGETQYF
TGTGCCACCCGGGGGACGGCTAAATCCGGAGAGACCCAGTACTTC
>.|TRBV6-4|.|14|TRBJ1-1
CASRGGGLNTEAFF
TGTGCCAGCAGGGGGGGAGGATTGAACACTGAAGCTTTCTTT
>.|TRBV9|.|16|TRBJ1-6
CASSSGVGGIGSPLHF
TGTGCCAGCAGCAGCGGCGTTGGGGGGATAGGTTCACCCCTCCACTTT
>TRBD1|TRBV7-2|.|15|TRBJ2-5
CASSQPGTAEETQYF
TGTGCCAGCAGCCAGCCCGGGACAGCCGAGGAGACCCAGTACTTC
>.|TRBV11-3|.|13|TRBJ2-2
CAVEFANTGELFF
TGTGCCGTGGAGTTCGCGAACACCGGGGAGCTGTTTTTT
>TRBD1|TRBV24-1|.|15|TRBJ2-7
CATSDPGGNPYEQYF
TGTGCCACCAGTGATCCAGGGGGCAATCCCTACGAGCAGTACTTC
>TRBD1|TRBV19|.|17|TRBJ1-5
CASSSGQGRGWPQPQHF
TGTGCCAGTAGTTCAGGACAGGGCCGCGGGTGGCCTCAGCCCCAGCATTTT
>.|TRBV5-1|.|14|TRBJ1-2
CASSSTGGSYGYTF
TGCGCCAGCAGCTCCACGGGAGGATCCTATGGCTACACCTTC
>TRBD2|TRBV24-1|.|15|TRBJ2-3
CATSRSGRATDTQYF
TGTGCCACCAGTAGGAGCGGGAGGGCTACAGATACGCAGTATTTT
>.|TRBV6-4|.|13|TRBJ1-5
CASSEGAGGPQHF
TGTGCCAGCAGTGAGGGGGCCGGTGGGCCCCAGCATTTT
>TRBD1|TRBV5-1|.|15|TRBJ2-3
CASSLTTGGADTQYF
TGCGCCAGCAGCTTAACGACAGGGGGCGCAGATACGCAGTATTTT
>TRBD1|TRBV30|.|15|TRBJ2-3
CAWMGQGKGTDTQYF
TGTGCCTGGATGGGACAGGGGAAGGGCACAGATACGCAGTATTTT
>.|TRBV4-3|once|13|TRBJ1-5
CASSQDERQPQHF
TGCGCCAGCAGCCAAGATGAGCGTCAGCCCCAGCATTTT
>.|TRBV11-2|.|15|TRBJ2-5
CASSWGEREQETQYF
TGTGCCAGCAGCTGGGGAGAGAGGGAACAAGAGACCCAGTACTTC
>.|TRBV27|.|14|TRBJ1-1
CASSLRPGATEAFF
TGTGCCAGCAGTTTAAGGCCAGGGGCCACTGAAGCTTTCTTT
>.|TRBV30|.|14|TRBJ2-7
CAWSGSGSSYEQYF
TGTGCCTGGAGTGGTAGCGGTAGCTCCTACGAGCAGTACTTC